The rows below give T cell receptor beta chains drawn from one sample of a study of long-term antiretroviral therapy in people with HIV. The data were produced by immunoSEQ multiplex PCR, yet TCRdb's version contains in-frame clones alone and is incomplete. Seen here are about 4,800 clones, 88% observed once, and the top ten hold 6.1%. Sequenced material: unsorted PBMCs, taken 1.3 years after starting antiretroviral therapy. The receptors were sampled from a woman between 50 and 59 years old with HIV. Each CDR3 is given with its conserved first and last residue. The D gene is left open where the match is weak. Clone size is stated in some rows and not others, as once, few, many or a class when expanded.

D,J,size,V,DNA,CDR3
-,TRBJ2-7,-,TRBV21-1,TGTGCCAGCAGCAAAGCGAACCCCATAAATACCTACGAGCAGTACTTC,CASSKANPINTYEQYF
-,TRBJ1-2,-,TRBV15,TGTGCCACCAGCCCCCGGAGGGCAGGGTACTATGGCTACACCTTC,CATSPRRAGYYGYTF
TRBD1,TRBJ1-1,-,TRBV30,TGTGCCTGGATGTTACAGGGGGCTCTTGCTTTCTTT,CAWMLQGALAFF
TRBD1,TRBJ2-7,-,TRBV7-2,TGTGCCAGCAGCCCAGGGGGCAGGTACTACTTC,CASSPGGRYYF
-,TRBJ1-3,-,TRBV6-5,TGTGCCAGCAGCTCGGGGGGAAACACCATATATTTT,CASSSGGNTIYF
TRBD2,TRBJ2-1,-,TRBV19,TGTGCCAGTAGTATTAGTCTAGCGGGATACAATGAGCAGTTCTTC,CASSISLAGYNEQFF
TRBD2,TRBJ2-5,-,TRBV28,TGTGCCAGCAGTCTGGGGACTAGCGGGGGGGCGGGAGAGACCCAGTACTTC,CASSLGTSGGAGETQYF
TRBD1,TRBJ1-1,-,TRBV27,TGTGCCAGCAGTTTATACGGAGGGGGCGAGGCGCAGGCTTTCTTT,CASSLYGGGEAQAFF
-,TRBJ1-1,-,TRBV21-1,TGTGCCAGCAGCAGCGGGCGGGCGAACACTGAAGCTTTCTTT,CASSSGRANTEAFF
TRBD1,TRBJ2-5,-,TRBV28,TGTGCCAGCAGTCCTCTGGACAGGGCCCAAGAGACCCAGTACTTC,CASSPLDRAQETQYF
-,TRBJ1-3,-,TRBV6-1,TGTGCCTTCCTCGGTGGGGGAAACACCATATATTTT,CAFLGGGNTIYF
TRBD2,TRBJ2-5,once,TRBV5-1,TGCGCCAGCAGCTTCCCCTTGACTAGCGGGGGAGCGGAGACCCAGTACTTC,CASSFPLTSGGAETQYF
TRBD2,TRBJ2-5,-,TRBV7-9,TGTGCCAGCAGCCTTAGCGGGGGGCAAGAGACCCAGTACTTC,CASSLSGGQETQYF
TRBD2,TRBJ2-3,-,TRBV29-1,TGCAGCGTTGGGGGCGGGGGGGTCACAGATACGCAGTATTTT,CSVGGGGVTDTQYF
-,TRBJ1-2,-,TRBV15,TGTGCCACCAGCAGAGATCTAGTATTAGGGGGAGTAGGTGGCTACACCTTC,CATSRDLVLGGVGGYTF
-,TRBJ1-5,-,TRBV10-2,TGCGCCAGCCGAGGGTCCTATAGCAATCAGCCCCAGCATTTT,CASRGSYSNQPQHF
-,TRBJ1-2,-,TRBV19,TGTGCCAGTAGTGCCAGACAGCGCTCTACCTATGGCTACACCTTC,CASSARQRSTYGYTF
-,TRBJ1-1,-,TRBV30,TGTGCCTGGATCATAAGGGGGGCTGAAGCTTTCTTT,CAWIIRGAEAFF
TRBD2,TRBJ2-3,-,TRBV7-2,TGTGCCAGCAGCTTAGGGGCGGGGGGGCCTGCAGATACGCAGTATTTT,CASSLGAGGPADTQYF
TRBD2,TRBJ2-3,-,TRBV12-5,TGTGCTAGTGGTTTTGGCGGGGGGGCCACAGATACGCAGTATTTT,CASGFGGGATDTQYF
-,TRBJ1-6,-,TRBV12-5,TGTGCTAGTGGTCCGGGGGGGAAGTCACCCCTCCACTTT,CASGPGGKSPLHF
-,TRBJ1-1,-,TRBV10-3,TGTGCCATCAGTGAGATGACTAGCACTGAAGCTTTCTTT,CAISEMTSTEAFF
-,TRBJ2-7,-,TRBV7-3,TGTGCCAGCAGCCTACTTCCAGGGGATGCCTACGAGCAGTACTTC,CASSLLPGDAYEQYF
-,TRBJ2-7,-,TRBV14,TGTGCCAGCAGCCACATAGGACAGACCTACGAGCAGTACTTC,CASSHIGQTYEQYF
-,TRBJ2-5,-,TRBV7-9,TGTGCCAGCAGCCCCCGGGATGGACAGTCCCAAGAGACCCAGTACTTC,CASSPRDGQSQETQYF
-,TRBJ1-5,-,TRBV7-2,TGTGCCAGCAGCTTCGAGGGGGGGAGCAATCAGCCCCAGCATTTT,CASSFEGGSNQPQHF
-,TRBJ2-7,-,TRBV7-9,TGTGCCAGCAGCTTAGTAGGGGGGCCCGGCGAGCAGTACTTC,CASSLVGGPGEQYF
-,TRBJ1-5,-,TRBV6-1,TGTGCCAGCTCAGGAGGGGCCAATCAGCCCCAGCATTTT,CASSGGANQPQHF
-,TRBJ2-3,once,TRBV23-1,TGCGCCAGCAGTCACGGGGTCCCCACAGATACGCAGTATTTT,CASSHGVPTDTQYF
TRBD2,TRBJ2-1,-,TRBV27,TGTGCCAGCAGCCGATTGAGCGGGGGTAATGAGCAGTTCTTC,CASSRLSGGNEQFF
-,TRBJ2-7,-,TRBV7-9,TGTGCCAGCAGCTTAGCGAGGGGTGTATACGAGCAGTACTTC,CASSLARGVYEQYF
-,TRBJ2-1,-,TRBV7-8,TGTGCCAGCAGCTCACGGGACTTCCGAGTATTTGAGCAGTTCTTC,CASSSRDFRVFEQFF
-,TRBJ2-2,-,TRBV5-1,TGCGCCAGCAGCACGGGACAACACACCGGGGAGCTGTTTTTT,CASSTGQHTGELFF
-,TRBJ2-1,large,TRBV5-1,TGCGCCAGCAGCTTGGCGGTAAGCTCCTACAATGAGCAGTTCTTC,CASSLAVSSYNEQFF
-,TRBJ2-1,-,TRBV12-5,TGTGCTAGTGGTTCCCCTATAGGGGGGGACCCCAATGAGCAGTTCTTC,CASGSPIGGDPNEQFF
-,TRBJ2-5,-,TRBV12-5,TGTGCTAGTGGTTTGTCAGGGGAGCTGGGGACCCAGTACTTC,CASGLSGELGTQYF
TRBD1,TRBJ1-1,once,TRBV15,TGTGCCACCAGCAGTACCAGGGGGCGCGCTGAAGCTTTCTTT,CATSSTRGRAEAFF
-,TRBJ1-2,-,TRBV6-5,TGTGCCAGCAGCCTCGGGGATTTCCACACCTTC,CASSLGDFHTF
-,TRBJ1-1,-,TRBV29-1,TGCAGCGTTGAACCCCCAGGGTTGACTGAAGCTTTCTTT,CSVEPPGLTEAFF
-,TRBJ1-1,-,TRBV12-5,TGTGCTAGTGGCTTGCAGGGGAACACTGAAGCTTTCTTT,CASGLQGNTEAFF